These T cell receptor beta chains were read from a single sample in a study of CD8+ T cells in alopecia areata. The method was immunoSEQ multiplex PCR; TCRdb's version includes in-frame clones alone and lacks a portion of them. The sample has about 200,000 clones, 57% seen once. The sample in question was CD4+ T cells sorted from blood, obtained at week 0. The receptors come from a human donor with alopecia areata. Each CDR3 is given with its conserved first and last residue. A D gene is named only where the DNA matches it firmly. Expanded clones get a size class; other rows say once, few or many, or leave the size out.

.	TRBV30	TRBD1	TRBJ2-7	TGTGCCTGGAGGGACTGGACAGGGACCTACGAGCAGTACTTC	CAWRDWTGTYEQYF
few	TRBV5-5	.	TRBJ2-7	TGTGCCAGCAGCAAAGAGGGTACGGGCCTAAGCTTCCCCGAGCAGTACTTC	CASSKEGTGLSFPEQYF
few	TRBV30	TRBD1	TRBJ1-2	TGTGCCTGGAGTGTCCTCCGGGACAGGGTAGCTATCGCCTTC	CAWSVLRDRVAIAF
few	TRBV19	.	TRBJ2-1	TGTGCCAGTAGTAGTAGCGGCGGGTTCTGGAATGAGCAGTTCTTC	CASSSSGGFWNEQFF
.	TRBV5-6	.	TRBJ2-3	TGTGCCAGCAGCCGACAGGGAGGTGATGCGCAGTATTTT	CASSRQGGDAQYF
.	TRBV30	.	TRBJ1-3	TGTGCCTCTCAGGGTTTCTCTGGAAACACCATATATTTT	CASQGFSGNTIYF
.	TRBV18	TRBD1	TRBJ2-5	TGTGCCAGCTCACCCGGGACAGGGGGCACACGGGAGACCCAGTACTTC	CASSPGTGGTRETQYF
.	TRBV29-1	.	TRBJ2-2	TGCAGCGTCGCCGAATCGGGTAACACCGGGGAGCTGTTTTTT	CSVAESGNTGELFF
.	TRBV10-3	TRBD2	TRBJ2-1	TGTGCCATCAGTGAGTCGCTAGCGGGAGGGCGCAATGAGCAGTTCTTC	CAISESLAGGRNEQFF
few	TRBV30	.	TRBJ1-3	TGTGCCTGGAGGACTGGAAACACCATATATTTT	CAWRTGNTIYF
once	TRBV29-1	TRBD1	TRBJ2-7	TGCAGCGTTGGGGTGACAGGGGTAGGCGAGCAGTACTTC	CSVGVTGVGEQYF
.	TRBV27	TRBD1	TRBJ2-1	TGTGCCAGCAGTCCTTGGACAGGCAATGAGCAGTTCTTC	CASSPWTGNEQFF
few	TRBV11-2	.	TRBJ2-2	TGTGCCAGCAGCTTAAACGGCGGGGAGCTGTTTTTT	CASSLNGGELFF
once	TRBV5-4	TRBD1	TRBJ2-4	TGTGCCAGCAGCTTTCAGGGGGTGAGCAAAAACATTCAGTACTTC	CASSFQGVSKNIQYF
.	TRBV30	TRBD1	TRBJ2-7	TGTGCCTGGAGGAAACAGGGGGCGTCCTACGAGCAGTACTTC	CAWRKQGASYEQYF
few	TRBV5-1	TRBD2	TRBJ2-1	TGCGCCAGCAGCCTGACTAGCGGGCCCTACAATGAGCAGTTCTTC	CASSLTSGPYNEQFF
.	TRBV6-5	.	TRBJ1-5	TGTGCCAGCAGTGACAGGTATCAGCCCCAGCATTTT	CASSDRYQPQHF
.	TRBV18	.	TRBJ2-1	TGTGCCAGCTCACCTAGATCAAAACAGCCTTACAATGAGCAGTTCTTC	CASSPRSKQPYNEQFF
once	TRBV7-2	TRBD1	TRBJ1-5	TGTGCCAGCAGCTCCCTGGGACAGGGAAGACGCCAGCCCCAGCATTTT	CASSSLGQGRRQPQHF
.	TRBV29-1	TRBD1	TRBJ1-1	TGCAGTATAAAGGCCCTGAGACAGGGGGTGAGGACGAACACTGAAGCTTTCTTT	CSIKALRQGVRTNTEAFF
.	TRBV2	.	TRBJ1-3	TGTGCCAGCAGTGAAGCGCAAAACATCCGTTTT	CASSEAQNIRF
.	TRBV29-1	.	TRBJ1-2	TGCAGCGTTGAGTATGGCTACACCTTC	CSVEYGYTF
.	TRBV25-1	.	TRBJ1-2	TGTGCCAGCACTAATATGGGGTTAGATGGCTACACCTTC	CASTNMGLDGYTF
few	TRBV18	.	TRBJ1-2	TGTGCCAGCACCCACTCCGGAGGGGATGGCTACACCTTC	CASTHSGGDGYTF
.	TRBV30	.	TRBJ2-5	TGTGCCTGGAGTGTAGGGGGGGAGACCCAGTACTTC	CAWSVGGETQYF
.	TRBV5-1	.	TRBJ1-1	TGCGCCAGCAGCGATCCTCCGATGAACACTGAAGCTTTCTTT	CASSDPPMNTEAFF
.	TRBV9	TRBD1	TRBJ1-6	TGTGCCAGCAGCGTGGACAGGGCTTATTCACCCCTCCACTTT	CASSVDRAYSPLHF
.	TRBV7-2	.	TRBJ2-3	TGTGCCAGCAGCTTGTCGGATACGCAGTATTTT	CASSLSDTQYF
.	TRBV29-1	.	TRBJ2-5	TGCAGCGGCCGACAGACGGCGGAGACCCAGTACTTC	CSGRQTAETQYF
few	TRBV7-9	.	TRBJ1-1	TGTGCCAGCAGCGCCCATTTGAACACTGAAGCTTTCTTT	CASSAHLNTEAFF
.	TRBV30	TRBD1	TRBJ1-4	TGTGCCTGGAGTGGGCGACAGGGGGCTTATGAAAAACTGTTTTTT	CAWSGRQGAYEKLFF
few	TRBV7-3	.	TRBJ2-7	TGTGCCAGCAGCCCTAGCTCCTACGAGCAGTACTTC	CASSPSSYEQYF
.	TRBV19	.	TRBJ1-2	TGTGCCAGTGGGAGGGGACCGGGCTATGGCTACACCTTC	CASGRGPGYGYTF
.	TRBV4-1	.	TRBJ1-2	TGCGCCAGCAGCTCTATCGGACAGAGATCTTATGGCTACACCTTC	CASSSIGQRSYGYTF
.	TRBV9	TRBD2	TRBJ2-7	TGTGCCAGCAGCGTAACTAGCGGGGATTTCCACGAGCAGTACTTC	CASSVTSGDFHEQYF
once	TRBV19	.	TRBJ2-7	TGTGCCAGTAATCGCCAATGTAACAGGGACAAAGCCTACGAGCAGTACTTC	CASNRQCNRDKAYEQYF
.	TRBV2	.	TRBJ2-5	TGTGCCAGCAGGTTCCAAGAGACCCAGTACTTC	CASRFQETQYF
.	TRBV30	TRBD1	TRBJ2-1	TGTGCCTGGAGTCCGGGACAGCTCTACAATGAGCAGTTCTTC	CAWSPGQLYNEQFF
few	TRBV30	TRBD2	TRBJ2-3	TGTGCCTGGAGTCGCGGGGGGGTTAGCACAGATACGCAGTATTTT	CAWSRGGVSTDTQYF
.	TRBV4-1	.	TRBJ1-1	TGCGCCAGCAGCCAAGATTGGGGACCGGGCACTGAAGCTTTCTTT	CASSQDWGPGTEAFF
.	TRBV6-5	.	TRBJ1-2	TGTGCCAGCAGTCCTACCCGCCACTATGGCTACACCTTC	CASSPTRHYGYTF
once	TRBV13	TRBD1	TRBJ1-2	TGTGCCAGCAGCTCTACCGACAGGGCAGGCTACACCTTC	CASSSTDRAGYTF
.	TRBV7-9	.	TRBJ2-1	TGTGCCAGCAGCTTAGTCAATGAGCAGTTCTTC	CASSLVNEQFF
.	TRBV30	.	TRBJ2-2	TGTGCCTGGAATCAGGGAATAGTCACCGGGGAGCTGTTTTTT	CAWNQGIVTGELFF
.	TRBV9	.	TRBJ2-3	TGTGCCAGCAGCGTAGAAACCCTTTCCACAGATACGCAGTATTTT	CASSVETLSTDTQYF
.	TRBV9	.	TRBJ2-6	TGTGCCAGCAGCACTGGACACATAAACTCTGGGGCCAACGTCCTGACTTTC	CASSTGHINSGANVLTF
.	TRBV7-2	.	TRBJ1-5	TGTGCCAGCAGCTTAGTAGACGCCCGGAATCAGCCCCAGCATTTT	CASSLVDARNQPQHF
few	TRBV27	.	TRBJ1-6	TGTGCCAGCAGTTGGGGGAACTGGGGAAATAATTCACCCCTCCACTTT	CASSWGNWGNNSPLHF
few	TRBV30	.	TRBJ1-1	TGTGCCTGGAGGGACCCCTCGGGGCGGGTCACTGAAGCTTTCTTT	CAWRDPSGRVTEAFF
.	TRBV25-1	.	TRBJ1-2	TGTGCCAGCAGTGAGGGGTTCGCTGGCTACACCTTC	CASSEGFAGYTF
few	TRBV30	TRBD1	TRBJ1-1	TGTGCCTGGAGTACAAGGGGGCTATCGGACACTGAAGCTTTCTTT	CAWSTRGLSDTEAFF
once	TRBV6-5	TRBD1	TRBJ1-5	TGTGCCAGCAGTTTCGGGACAGCTAGCAATCAGCCCCAGCATTTT	CASSFGTASNQPQHF
.	TRBV19	.	TRBJ2-7	TGTGCCAGTAGTATATCGGGGTCTAAAGTCGAGCAGTACTTC	CASSISGSKVEQYF